These 4 T cell receptor beta chains came from one sample sequenced in a study of immune evolution from preneoplasia to lung adenocarcinoma. Measured with immunoSEQ multiplex PCR; TCRdb has only the in-frame clones, and not every one. The sample lists 20,000 to 25,000 clones, roughly 76% seen once, with 5.5% to 6.5% in the top ten. Sequencing was done on a sample of FFPE invasive lung adenocarcinoma tissue. These receptors all come from a person between 60 and 69 years old with lung adenocarcinoma.

The chain is built from TRBV29-1 and TRBJ2-4; the match to TRBD1 covers 10 bases. The length of the CDR3 is 16 residues. The trim removed 3 bases at V and 5 bases at J, leaving 10 bases unmatched. The germline CDR1 and CDR2 sequences are SQVTM and ANQGSEA. CDR3 protein: CSVDGAGTGAENIQYF. The CDR3 nucleotides read TGCAGCGTTGATGGTGCCGGGACAGGGGCCGAAAACATTCAGTACTTC.

V gene TRBV7-9 combines with J gene TRBJ2-7; no definite D call. The V end lost 5 bases, the J end lost 6 bases, and 17 bases lay between the germline ends. CDR3 length: 14 residues. Germline V lookup: CDR1 SEHNR, CDR2 FQNEAQ (reference sequence). The CDR3: CASSASGKWGEQYF. The CDR3 bases are TGTGCCAGCAGCGCCTCGGGCAAGTGGGGCGAGCAGTACTTC.

The gene calls are TRBV19 and TRBJ1-1; the D gene is possibly TRBD1 (5 bases). CDR3 length equals 14 residues. Germline CDR1 and CDR2: LNHDA and SQIVND (reference sequence). V was shortened by 3 bases and J by 1 base, with 9 bases between the two germline ends. The DNA for the CDR3 is TGTGCCAGTAGTATTGGCAGGGCGAACACTGAAGCTTTCTTT. It encodes CASSIGRANTEAFF.

V gene TRBV28 combines with J gene TRBJ2-3, with TRBD2 identical over 15 bases. The junction had 16 bases not matched to a gene; V was cut back by 8 bases and J by 4 bases. Germline V gene sequence: CDR1 MDHEN, CDR2 SYDVKM. The CDR3 sequence is 19 residues long. In DNA form, the CDR3 reads TGTGCCAGCCCCCCAGGCGGACTAGCGGGAGGGGGTCTGTCAGATACGCAGTATTTT. Amino acid sequence: CASPPGGLAGGGLSDTQYF.